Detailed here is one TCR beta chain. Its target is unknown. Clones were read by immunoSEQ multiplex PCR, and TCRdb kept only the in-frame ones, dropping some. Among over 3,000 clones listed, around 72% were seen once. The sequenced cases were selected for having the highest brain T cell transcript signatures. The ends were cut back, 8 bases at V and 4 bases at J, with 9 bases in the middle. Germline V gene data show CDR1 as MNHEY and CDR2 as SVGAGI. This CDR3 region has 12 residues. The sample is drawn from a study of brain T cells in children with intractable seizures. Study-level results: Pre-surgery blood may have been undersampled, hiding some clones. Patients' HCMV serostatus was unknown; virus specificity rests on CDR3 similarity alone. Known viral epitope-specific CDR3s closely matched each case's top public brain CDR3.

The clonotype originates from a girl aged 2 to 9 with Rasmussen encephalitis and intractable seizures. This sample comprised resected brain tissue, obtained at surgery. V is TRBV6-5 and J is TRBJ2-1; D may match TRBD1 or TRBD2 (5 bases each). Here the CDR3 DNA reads TGTGCCAGCGGGACGTTTTACAATGAGCAGTTCTTC. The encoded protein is CASGTFYNEQFF.